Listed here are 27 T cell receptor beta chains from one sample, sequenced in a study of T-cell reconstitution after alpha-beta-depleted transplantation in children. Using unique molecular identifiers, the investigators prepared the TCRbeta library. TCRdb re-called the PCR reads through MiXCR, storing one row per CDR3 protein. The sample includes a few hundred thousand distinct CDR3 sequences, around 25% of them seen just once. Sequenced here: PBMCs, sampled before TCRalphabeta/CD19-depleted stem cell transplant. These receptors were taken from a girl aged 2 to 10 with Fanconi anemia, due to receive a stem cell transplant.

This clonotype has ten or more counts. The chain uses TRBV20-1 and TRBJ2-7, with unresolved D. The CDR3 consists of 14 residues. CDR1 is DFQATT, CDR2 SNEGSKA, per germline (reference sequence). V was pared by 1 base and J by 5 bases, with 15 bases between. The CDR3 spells CSARVPSSFNEQYF. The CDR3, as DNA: TGCAGTGCTAGAGTACCCAGTAGTTTTAACGAGCAGTACTTC.

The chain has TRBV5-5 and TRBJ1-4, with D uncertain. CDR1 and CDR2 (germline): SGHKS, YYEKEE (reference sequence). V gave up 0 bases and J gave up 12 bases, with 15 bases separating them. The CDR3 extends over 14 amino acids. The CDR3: CASSLAGNGVELFF. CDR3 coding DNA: TGTGCCAGCAGCTTGGCCGGAAATGGGGTTGAACTGTTTTTT.

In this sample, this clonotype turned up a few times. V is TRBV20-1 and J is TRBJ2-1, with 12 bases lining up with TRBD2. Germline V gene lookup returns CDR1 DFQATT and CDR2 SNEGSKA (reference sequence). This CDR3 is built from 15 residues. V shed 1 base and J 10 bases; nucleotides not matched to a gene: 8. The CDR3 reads CSARGLAGGIWEQFF. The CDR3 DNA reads TGCAGTGCTAGAGGTCTAGCGGGAGGGATCTGGGAGCAGTTCTTC.

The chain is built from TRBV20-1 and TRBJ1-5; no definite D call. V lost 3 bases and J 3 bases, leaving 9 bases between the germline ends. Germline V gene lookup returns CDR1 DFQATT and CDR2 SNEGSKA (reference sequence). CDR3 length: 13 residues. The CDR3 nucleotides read TGCAGTGCTAGCTCGGGTACCAATCAGCCCCAGCATTTT. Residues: CSASSGTNQPQHF.

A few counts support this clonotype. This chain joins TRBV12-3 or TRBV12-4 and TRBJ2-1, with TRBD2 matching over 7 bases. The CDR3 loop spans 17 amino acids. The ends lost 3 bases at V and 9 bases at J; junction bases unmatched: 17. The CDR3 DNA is TGTGCCAGCAGTTTTGCCCCAAGCGGGGAGGTGAGGAGTGAGCAGTTCTTC. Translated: CASSFAPSGEVRSEQFF.

In nucleotides, the CDR3 is TGCAGTGCTAGCGTAACGGGGAAGGGACTAGCCTACGAGCAGTACTTC. As protein: CSASVTGKGLAYEQYF. The chain carries TRBV20-1 and TRBJ2-7, with TRBD2 identical over 8 bases. There are 16 residues in the CDR3. Unmatched junction bases numbered 12, after V lost 3 bases and J lost 2 bases. Germline CDR1 is DFQATT and CDR2 is SNEGSKA (reference sequence).

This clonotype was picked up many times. The CDR3 DNA reads TGTGCCAGCAGCTTCATTTATAATAGGGTTTCCGGGGAGCTGTTTTTT. Translating it yields CASSFIYNRVSGELFF. J is TRBJ2-2 and V is TRBV11-2; D is unclear. The CDR3 is 16 residues long. Germline CDR1 SGHAT, CDR2 FQNNGV. The V and J ends lost 3 bases and 6 bases respectively, with 17 bases between them.

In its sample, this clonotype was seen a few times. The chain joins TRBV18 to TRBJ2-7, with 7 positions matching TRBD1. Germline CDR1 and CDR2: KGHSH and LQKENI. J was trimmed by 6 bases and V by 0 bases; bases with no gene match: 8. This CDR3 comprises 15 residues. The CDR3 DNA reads TGTGCCAGCTCACCACCCGGGACAGTCCTTTTCGAGCAGTACTTC. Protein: CASSPPGTVLFEQYF.

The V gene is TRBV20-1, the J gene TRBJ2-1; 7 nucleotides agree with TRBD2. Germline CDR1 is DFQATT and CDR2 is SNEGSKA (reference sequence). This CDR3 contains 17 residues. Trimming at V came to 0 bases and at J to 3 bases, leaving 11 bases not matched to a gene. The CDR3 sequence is CSARDITSEHYYNEQFF. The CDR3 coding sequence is TGCAGTGCTAGAGATATAACTAGCGAGCACTACTACAATGAGCAGTTCTTC.

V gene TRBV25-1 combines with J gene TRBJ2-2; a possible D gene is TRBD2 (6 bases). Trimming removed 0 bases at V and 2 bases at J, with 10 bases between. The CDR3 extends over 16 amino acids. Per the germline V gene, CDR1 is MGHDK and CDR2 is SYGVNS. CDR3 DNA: TGTGCCAGCAGTGAATACGGAGGGTCAAACACCGGGGAGCTGTTTTTT. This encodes CASSEYGGSNTGELFF. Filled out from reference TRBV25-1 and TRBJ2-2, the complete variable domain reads EADIYQTPRYLVIGTGKKITLECSQTMGHDKMYWYQQDPGMELHLIHYSYGVNSTEKGDLSSESTVSRIRTEHFPLTLESARPSHTSQYLCASSEYGGSNTGELFFGEGSRLTVL.

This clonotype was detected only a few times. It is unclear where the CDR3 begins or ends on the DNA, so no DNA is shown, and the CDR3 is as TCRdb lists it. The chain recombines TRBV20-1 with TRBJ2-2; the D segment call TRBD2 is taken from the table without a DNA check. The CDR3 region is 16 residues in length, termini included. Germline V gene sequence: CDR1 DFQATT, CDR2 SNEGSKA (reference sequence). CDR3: CSARDWPLNTGELFFF.

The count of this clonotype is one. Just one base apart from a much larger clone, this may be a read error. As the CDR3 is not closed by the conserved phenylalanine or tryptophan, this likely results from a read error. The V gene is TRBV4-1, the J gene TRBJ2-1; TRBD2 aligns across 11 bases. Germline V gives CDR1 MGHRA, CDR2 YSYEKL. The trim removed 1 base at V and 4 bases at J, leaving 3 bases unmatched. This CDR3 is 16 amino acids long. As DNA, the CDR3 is TGCGCCAGCAGCCAAGTCGGGACTAGCGGTTACAATGAGCAGTTCTAC. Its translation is CASSQVGTSGYNEQFY.

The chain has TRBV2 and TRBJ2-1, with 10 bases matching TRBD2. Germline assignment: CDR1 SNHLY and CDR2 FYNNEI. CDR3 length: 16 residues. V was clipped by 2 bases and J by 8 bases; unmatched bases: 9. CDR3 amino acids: CASSELSGRDFYEQFF. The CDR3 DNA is TGTGCCAGCAGTGAACTCAGCGGGAGGGATTTCTATGAGCAGTTCTTC.

The CDR3 bases are TGTGCCAGCAGTGTGACCGGGCCCGCGGGGACCGGGGAGCTGTTTTTT. This codes for CASSVTGPAGTGELFF. This rearrangement joins TRBV12-3 or TRBV12-4 to TRBJ2-2; the D gene is possibly TRBD2 (6 bases). Trimming stripped 5 bases from V and 5 bases from J, with 18 bases between. The CDR3 covers 16 residues.

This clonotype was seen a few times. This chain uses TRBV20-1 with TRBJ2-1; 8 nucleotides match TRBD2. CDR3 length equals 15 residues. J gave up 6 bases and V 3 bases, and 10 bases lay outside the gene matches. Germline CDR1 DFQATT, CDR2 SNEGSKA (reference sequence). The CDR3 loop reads CSASPGTRVGNEQFF. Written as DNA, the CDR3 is TGCAGTGCTAGCCCCGGGACTAGAGTAGGCAATGAGCAGTTCTTC.

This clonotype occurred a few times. In nucleotides, the CDR3 is TGCAGTGCTAGGAGAGGAAACCAAGAGACCCAGTACTTC. Residues: CSARRGNQETQYF. This chain joins TRBV20-1 and TRBJ2-5, with unresolved D. V was trimmed by 3 bases and J by 0 bases, leaving 8 bases between them. This CDR3 comprises 13 residues. Germline V CDR1 and CDR2: DFQATT, SNEGSKA (reference sequence).

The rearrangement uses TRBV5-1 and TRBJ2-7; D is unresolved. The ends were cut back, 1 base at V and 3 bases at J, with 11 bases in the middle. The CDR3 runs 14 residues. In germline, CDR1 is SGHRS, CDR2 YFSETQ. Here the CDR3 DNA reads TGCGCCAGCAGCTTGACGGGTTCCAACTACGAGCAGTACTTC. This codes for CASSLTGSNYEQYF. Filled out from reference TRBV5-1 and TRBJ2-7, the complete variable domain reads KAGVTQTPRYLIKTRGQQVTLSCSPISGHRSVSWYQQTPGQGLQFLFEYFSETQRNKGNFPGRFSGRQFSNSRSEMNVSTLELGDSALYLCASSLTGSNYEQYFGPGTRLTVT.

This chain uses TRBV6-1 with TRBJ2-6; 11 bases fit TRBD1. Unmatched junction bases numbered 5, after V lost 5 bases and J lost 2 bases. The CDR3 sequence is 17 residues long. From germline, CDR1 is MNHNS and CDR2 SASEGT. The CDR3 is CASSRDRGEAGANVLTF. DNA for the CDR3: TGTGCCAGCAGTCGGGACAGGGGGGAAGCTGGGGCCAACGTCCTGACTTTC.

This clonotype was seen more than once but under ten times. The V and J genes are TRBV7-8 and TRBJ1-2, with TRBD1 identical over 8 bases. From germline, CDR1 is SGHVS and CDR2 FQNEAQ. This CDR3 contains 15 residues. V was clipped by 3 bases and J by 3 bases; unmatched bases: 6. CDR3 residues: CASSFNDRGHYGYTF. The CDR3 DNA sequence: TGTGCCAGCAGCTTTAATGACAGGGGACACTATGGCTACACCTTC.

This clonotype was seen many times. The CDR3 DNA reads TGCAGTGCGGAACAGGGCCCCGGGCAGTACTTC. It encodes CSAEQGPGQYF. The chain has TRBV20-1 and TRBJ2-7; D may be TRBD1 (6 bases). The CDR3 runs to 11 residues. Germline V gene data show CDR1 as DFQATT and CDR2 as SNEGSKA (reference sequence). V dropped 6 bases and J dropped 9 bases, with 15 bases sitting between them.

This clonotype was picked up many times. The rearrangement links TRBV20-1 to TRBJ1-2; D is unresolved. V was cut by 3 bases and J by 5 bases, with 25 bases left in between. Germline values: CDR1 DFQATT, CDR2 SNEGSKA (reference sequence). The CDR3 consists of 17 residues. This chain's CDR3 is CSASPHEVYGGSYGYTF. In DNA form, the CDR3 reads TGCAGTGCTAGTCCCCACGAAGTTTATGGCGGGAGTTATGGCTACACCTTC.

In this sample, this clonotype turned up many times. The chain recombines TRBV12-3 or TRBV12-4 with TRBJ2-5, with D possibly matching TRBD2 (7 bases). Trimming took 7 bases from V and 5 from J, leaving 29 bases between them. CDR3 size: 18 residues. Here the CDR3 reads CASNLGALTPGGWETQYF. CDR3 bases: TGTGCCAGCAACTTAGGGGCCCTGACTCCGGGGGGCTGGGAGACCCAGTACTTC.

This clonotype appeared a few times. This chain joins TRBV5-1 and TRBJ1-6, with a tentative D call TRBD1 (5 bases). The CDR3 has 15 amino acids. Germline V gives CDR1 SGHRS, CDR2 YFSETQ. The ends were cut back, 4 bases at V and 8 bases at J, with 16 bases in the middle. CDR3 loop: CASSPSQGTDSPLHF. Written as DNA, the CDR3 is TGCGCCAGCAGCCCGTCCCAGGGCACCGATTCACCCCTCCACTTT.

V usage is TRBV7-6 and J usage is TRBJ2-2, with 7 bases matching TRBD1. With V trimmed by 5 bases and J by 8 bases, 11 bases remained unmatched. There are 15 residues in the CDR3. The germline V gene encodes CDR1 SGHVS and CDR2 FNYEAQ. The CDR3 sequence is CASSPDTGASGELFF. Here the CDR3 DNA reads TGTGCCAGCAGCCCGGATACAGGGGCGTCAGGGGAGCTGTTTTTT. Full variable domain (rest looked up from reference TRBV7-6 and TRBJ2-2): GAGVSQSPRYKVTKRGQDVALRCDPISGHVSLYWYRQALGQGPEFLTYFNYEAQQDKSGLPNDRFSAERPEGSISTLTIQRTEQRDSAMYRCASSPDTGASGELFFGEGSRLTVL.

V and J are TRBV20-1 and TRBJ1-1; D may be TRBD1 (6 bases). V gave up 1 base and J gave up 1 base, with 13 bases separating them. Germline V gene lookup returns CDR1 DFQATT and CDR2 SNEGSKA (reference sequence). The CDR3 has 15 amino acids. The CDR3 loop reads CSARGTGLRNTEAFF. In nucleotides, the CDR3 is TGCAGTGCTAGAGGAACAGGGTTGAGGAACACTGAAGCTTTCTTT.

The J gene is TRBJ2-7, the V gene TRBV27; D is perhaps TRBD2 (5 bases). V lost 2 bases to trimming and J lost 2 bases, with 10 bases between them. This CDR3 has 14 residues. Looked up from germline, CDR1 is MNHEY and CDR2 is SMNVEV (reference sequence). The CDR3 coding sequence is TGTGCCAGCAGTTTAGGACTCCCGACCTACGAGCAGTACTTC. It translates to CASSLGLPTYEQYF.

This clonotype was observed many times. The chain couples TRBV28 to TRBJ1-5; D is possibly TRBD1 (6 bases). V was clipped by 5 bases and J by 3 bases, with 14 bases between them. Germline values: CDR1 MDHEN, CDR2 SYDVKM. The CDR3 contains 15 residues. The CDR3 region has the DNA TGTGCCAGCAGTCCCTTTGACAGGTCCAATCAGCCCCAGCATTTT. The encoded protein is CASSPFDRSNQPQHF.